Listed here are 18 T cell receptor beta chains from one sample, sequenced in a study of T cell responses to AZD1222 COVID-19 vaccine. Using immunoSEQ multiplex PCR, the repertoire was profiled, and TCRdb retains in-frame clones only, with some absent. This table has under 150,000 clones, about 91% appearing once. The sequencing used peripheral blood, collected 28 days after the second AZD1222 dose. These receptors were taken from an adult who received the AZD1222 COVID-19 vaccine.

This chain's CDR3 is CAIRLSSADFYNEQFF. Written as DNA, the CDR3 is TGTGCCATCCGCTTGTCTAGCGCCGACTTCTACAATGAGCAGTTCTTC. The chain recombines TRBV10-3 with TRBJ2-1; D is perhaps TRBD2 (6 bases). Germline V lookup: CDR1 ENHRY, CDR2 SYGVKD. The V gene lost 8 bases and the J gene lost 3 bases, with 20 bases spanning the gap. The CDR3 consists of 16 residues.

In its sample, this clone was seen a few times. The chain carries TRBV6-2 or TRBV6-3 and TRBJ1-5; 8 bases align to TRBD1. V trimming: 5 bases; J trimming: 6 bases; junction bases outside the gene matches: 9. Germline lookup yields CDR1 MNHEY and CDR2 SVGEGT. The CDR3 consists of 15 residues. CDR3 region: CASSETGEVSQPQHF. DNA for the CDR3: TGTGCCAGCAGTGAGACAGGGGAAGTGTCTCAGCCCCAGCATTTT.

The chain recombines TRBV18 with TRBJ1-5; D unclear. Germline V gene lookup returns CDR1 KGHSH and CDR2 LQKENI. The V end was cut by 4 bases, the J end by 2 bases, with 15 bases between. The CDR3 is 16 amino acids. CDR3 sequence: CASSLNAREGNQPQHF. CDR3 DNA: TGTGCCAGCTCACTTAACGCACGGGAGGGCAATCAGCCCCAGCATTTT.

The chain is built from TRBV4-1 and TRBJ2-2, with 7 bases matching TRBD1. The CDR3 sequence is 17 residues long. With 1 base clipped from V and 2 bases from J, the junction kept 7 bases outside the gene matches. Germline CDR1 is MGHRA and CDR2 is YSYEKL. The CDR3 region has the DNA TGCGCCAGCAGCCAAGCTCATAGGGGGCGAAACACCGGGGAGCTGTTTTTT. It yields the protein CASSQAHRGRNTGELFF.

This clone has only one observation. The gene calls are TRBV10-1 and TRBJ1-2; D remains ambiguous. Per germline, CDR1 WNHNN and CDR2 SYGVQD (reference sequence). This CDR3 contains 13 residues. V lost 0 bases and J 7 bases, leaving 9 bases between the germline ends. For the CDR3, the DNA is TGCGCCAGCAGTGAGTCGAGGACTTCTGGCTACACCTTC. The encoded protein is CASSESRTSGYTF.

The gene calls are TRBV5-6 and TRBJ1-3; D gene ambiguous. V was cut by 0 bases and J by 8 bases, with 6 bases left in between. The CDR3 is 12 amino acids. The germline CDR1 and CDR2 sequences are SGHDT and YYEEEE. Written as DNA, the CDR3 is TGTGCCAGCAGCTTGGGTGCCGACACCATATATTTT. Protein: CASSLGADTIYF.

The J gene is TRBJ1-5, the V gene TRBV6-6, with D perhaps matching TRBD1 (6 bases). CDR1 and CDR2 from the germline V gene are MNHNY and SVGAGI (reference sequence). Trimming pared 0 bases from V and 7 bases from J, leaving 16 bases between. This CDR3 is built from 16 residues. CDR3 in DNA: TGTGCCAGCAGTTACTCAGCCGGCGGGGGCGGGCAGCCCCAGCATTTT. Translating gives CASSYSAGGGGQPQHF.

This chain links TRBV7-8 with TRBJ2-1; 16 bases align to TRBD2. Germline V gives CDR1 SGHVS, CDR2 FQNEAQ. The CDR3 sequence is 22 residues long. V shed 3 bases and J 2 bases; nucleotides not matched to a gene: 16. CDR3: CASSFLLTGTSGRASPYNEQFF. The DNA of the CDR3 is TGTGCCAGCAGCTTTTTACTAACCGGGACTAGCGGGAGGGCTAGCCCCTACAATGAGCAGTTCTTC. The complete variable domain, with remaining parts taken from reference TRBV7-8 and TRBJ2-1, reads GAGVSQSPRYKVAKRGQDVALRCDPISGHVSLFWYQQALGQGPEFLTYFQNEAQLDKSGLPSDRFFAERPEGSVSTLKIQRTQQEDSAVYLCASSFLLTGTSGRASPYNEQFFGPGTRLTVL.

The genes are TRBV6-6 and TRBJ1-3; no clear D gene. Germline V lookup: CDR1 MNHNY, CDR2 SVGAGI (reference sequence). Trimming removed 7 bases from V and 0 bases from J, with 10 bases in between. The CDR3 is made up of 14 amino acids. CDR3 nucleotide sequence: TGTGCCAGCATAGGCGGACTCTCTGGAAACACCATATATTTT. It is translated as CASIGGLSGNTIYF.

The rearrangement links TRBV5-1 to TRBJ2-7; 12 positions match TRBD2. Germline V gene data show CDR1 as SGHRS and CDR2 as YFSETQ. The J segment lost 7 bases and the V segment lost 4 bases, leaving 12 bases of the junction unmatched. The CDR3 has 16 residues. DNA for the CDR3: TGCGCCAGCAGCACGGACGGACTAGCGGGATTTACGGAGCAGTACTTC. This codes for CASSTDGLAGFTEQYF.

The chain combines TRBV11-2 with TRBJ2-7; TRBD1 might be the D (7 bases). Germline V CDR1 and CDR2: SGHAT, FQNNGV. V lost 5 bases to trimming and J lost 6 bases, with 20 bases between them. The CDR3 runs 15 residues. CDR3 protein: CASSRGTERTREQYF. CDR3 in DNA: TGTGCCAGCAGCCGCGGGACAGAGAGGACGCGCGAGCAGTACTTC. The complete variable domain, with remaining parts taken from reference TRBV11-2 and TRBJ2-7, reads EAGVAQSPRYKIIEKRQSVAFWCNPISGHATLYWYQQILGQGPKLLIQFQNNGVVDDSQLPKDRFSAERLKGVDSTLKIQPAKLEDSAVYLCASSRGTERTREQYFGPGTRLTVT.

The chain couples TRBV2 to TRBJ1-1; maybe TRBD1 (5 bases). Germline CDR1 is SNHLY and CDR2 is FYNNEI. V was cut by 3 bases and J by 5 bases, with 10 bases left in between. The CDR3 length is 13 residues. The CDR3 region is CASSDEEGTEAFF. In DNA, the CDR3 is TGTGCCAGCAGTGACGAGGAGGGGACTGAAGCTTTCTTT. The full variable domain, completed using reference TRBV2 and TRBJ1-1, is EPEVTQTPSHQVTQMGQEVILRCVPISNHLYFYWYRQILGQKVEFLVSFYNNEISEKSEIFDDQFSVERPDGSNFTLKIRSTKLEDSAMYFCASSDEEGTEAFFGQGTRLTVV.

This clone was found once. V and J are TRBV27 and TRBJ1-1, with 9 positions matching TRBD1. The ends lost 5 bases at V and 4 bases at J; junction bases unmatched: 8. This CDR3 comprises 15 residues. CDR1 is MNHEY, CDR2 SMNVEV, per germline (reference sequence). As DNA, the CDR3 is TGTGCCAGCAGTGCACAACAGGGGGCGCCCACTGAAGCTTTCTTT. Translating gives CASSAQQGAPTEAFF.

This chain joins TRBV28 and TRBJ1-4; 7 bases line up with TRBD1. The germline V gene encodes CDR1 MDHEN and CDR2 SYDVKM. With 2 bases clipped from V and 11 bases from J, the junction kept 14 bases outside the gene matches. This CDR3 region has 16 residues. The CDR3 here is CASSLNGVRQGWKLFF. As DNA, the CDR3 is TGTGCCAGCAGTTTAAACGGAGTTAGACAGGGATGGAAACTGTTTTTT.

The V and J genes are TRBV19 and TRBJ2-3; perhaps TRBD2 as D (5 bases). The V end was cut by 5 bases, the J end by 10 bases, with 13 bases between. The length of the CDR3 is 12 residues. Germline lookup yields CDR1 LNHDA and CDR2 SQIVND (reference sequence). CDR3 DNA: TGTGCCAGTAGTCCCGGGGTGGTTGCGCAGTATTTT. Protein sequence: CASSPGVVAQYF.

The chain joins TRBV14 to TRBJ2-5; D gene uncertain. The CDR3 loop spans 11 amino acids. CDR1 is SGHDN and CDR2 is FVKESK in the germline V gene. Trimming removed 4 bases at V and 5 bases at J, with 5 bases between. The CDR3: CASSLSETQYF. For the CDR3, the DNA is TGTGCCAGCAGCCTCTCGGAGACCCAGTACTTC.

CDR3 bases: TGTGCCAGTAGTAAGGGACAGAACTATGGCTACACCTTC. It yields the protein CASSKGQNYGYTF. The chain links TRBV19 to TRBJ1-2, with 7 bases that match TRBD1. The CDR3 runs 13 residues. The J segment lost 2 bases and the V segment lost 4 bases, leaving 1 base of the junction unmatched. CDR1 LNHDA and CDR2 SQIVND come from the germline V gene (reference sequence).

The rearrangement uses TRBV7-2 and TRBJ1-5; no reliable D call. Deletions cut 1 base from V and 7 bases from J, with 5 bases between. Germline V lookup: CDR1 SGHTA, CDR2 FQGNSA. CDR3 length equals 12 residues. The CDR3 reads CASSLDSQPQHF. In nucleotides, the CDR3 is TGTGCCAGCAGCTTAGACAGCCAGCCCCAGCATTTT.